The 25 T cell receptor beta chains given below trace back to one sample, sequenced in a study of CD4 T cell repertoires in COVID-19 (dated by TCRdb to the early 2020s). The library was made by the immunoSEQ multiplex PCR assay. In TCRdb, the immuneACCESS table is reduced to in-frame sequences with V and J assigned. These tables do not hold every clone; where another copy was compared, an unresolved V gene accounts for under half, and the others remain unexplained. In all, the sample holds fewer than 30,000 clones, and over 90% of those were seen once. The ten top clones hold 0.66% of the sample. Uncultured memory T cell samples were subjected to sequencing directly after ex vivo isolation. The sequencing used circulating follicular helper CD4+ T cells (cTfh) from blood, collected before the COVID-19 pandemic. Read against the paper, the sample's cell subset or site label means: circulating T follicular helper cells. These receptors were taken from a human donor who had COVID-19.

The chain links TRBV6-1 to TRBJ2-7, with D possibly being TRBD2 (7 bases). Trimming removed 3 bases at V and 3 bases at J, with 15 bases between. Germline lookup yields CDR1 MNHNS and CDR2 SASEGT. The CDR3 has 15 residues. The CDR3 region has the DNA TGTGCCAGCAGTGATGGGGGGGGGCGAATCTACGAGCAGTACTTC. Encoded protein: CASSDGGGRIYEQYF.

The chain carries TRBV27 and TRBJ1-4; D is perhaps TRBD1 (5 bases). Germline V gene sequence: CDR1 MNHEY, CDR2 SMNVEV (reference sequence). CDR3 length equals 13 residues. Trimming pared 2 bases from V and 7 bases from J, leaving 8 bases between. CDR3 sequence: CASSLQGGEKLFF. Written as DNA, the CDR3 is TGTGCCAGCAGTTTACAGGGTGGTGAAAAACTGTTTTTT.

The chain joins TRBV2 to TRBJ1-4, with 10 bases identical to TRBD1. J lost 7 bases, V lost 5 bases, and 7 bases had no gene match. The CDR3 extends over 15 amino acids. Germline lookup yields CDR1 SNHLY and CDR2 FYNNEI. CDR3 region: CASSRQGALGEKLFF. The CDR3 nucleotides read TGTGCCAGCAGTAGACAGGGGGCTTTAGGTGAAAAACTGTTTTTT.

The gene calls are TRBV28 and TRBJ1-4; D perhaps matches TRBD1 (6 bases). V lost 8 bases to trimming and J lost 2 bases, with 15 bases between them. Germline CDR1 MDHEN, CDR2 SYDVKM. The CDR3 has 15 amino acids. CDR3 DNA: TGTGCCAGCGGGCCAGGGGCTCCGACTAATGAAAAACTGTTTTTT. Its protein is CASGPGAPTNEKLFF.

Only a few counts were recorded for this clone. The V call is TRBV6-9, the J call TRBJ2-7, with TRBD2 matching 11 bases. The ends lost 5 bases at V and 3 bases at J; junction bases unmatched: 12. Germline V gene sequence: CDR1 MNHGY, CDR2 SVAAGI. The CDR3 runs 17 residues. The CDR3 nucleotides read TGTGCCAGCAGTGCCAGACCTCTAGCGGGAGGAGACTACGAGCAGTACTTC. The encoded protein is CASSARPLAGGDYEQYF.

The V call is TRBV7-8, the J call TRBJ2-3; 7 bases are shared with TRBD1. CDR1 and CDR2 (germline): SGHVS, FQNEAQ. V lost 4 bases to trimming and J lost 1 base; unmatched junction nucleotides: 5. This CDR3 comprises 15 residues. Here the CDR3 reads CASSSRDRRTDTQYF. CDR3 nucleotides: TGTGCCAGCAGCTCTCGGGACAGACGCACAGATACGCAGTATTTT.

CDR3: CASSPQLFRGNYGYTF. In DNA form, the CDR3 reads TGTGCCAGCAGCCCACAACTCTTTCGGGGGAACTATGGCTACACCTTC. The chain couples TRBV7-9 to TRBJ1-2; D possibly corresponds to TRBD1 (5 bases). The CDR3 covers 16 residues. V was trimmed by 5 bases and J by 2 bases, leaving 18 bases between them. Germline V lookup: CDR1 SEHNR, CDR2 FQNEAQ (reference sequence).

For the CDR3, the DNA is TGCGCCAGTGCGCGGGCAGCGAACACCGGGGAGCTGTTTTTT. Its translation is CASARAANTGELFF. This sequence joins TRBV5-1 and TRBJ2-2; D is perhaps TRBD2 (5 bases). The length of the CDR3 is 14 residues. The V gene's germline CDR1 is SGHRS and CDR2 YFSETQ. V was trimmed by 8 bases and J by 0 bases, leaving 11 bases between them.

V gene TRBV5-1 combines with J gene TRBJ2-5; maybe TRBD2 (6 bases). Germline V gene data show CDR1 as SGHRS and CDR2 as YFSETQ. V gave up 7 bases and J gave up 5 bases, with 21 bases separating them. The CDR3 is 15 amino acids. DNA of the CDR3: TGCGCCAGCGCTTTTCATTCGGGGGTATCGGAGACCCAGTACTTC. Its protein is CASAFHSGVSETQYF.

The chain uses TRBV15 and TRBJ1-5; TRBD1 matches at 8 bases. CDR1 LNHNV and CDR2 YYDKDF come from the germline V gene (reference sequence). J lost 7 bases, V lost 1 base, and 15 bases had no gene match. The CDR3 covers 18 residues. The CDR3 DNA reads as TGTGCCACCAGCAGAGCCCGTTGGAGAGGGACAGGAGAACAGCCCCAGCATTTT. This codes for CATSRARWRGTGEQPQHF.

The V call is TRBV11-2, the J call TRBJ1-2, with unresolved D. The CDR3 totals 13 residues. The V gene's germline CDR1 is SGHAT and CDR2 FQNNGV. Deletions cut 5 bases from V and 8 bases from J, with 15 bases between. The CDR3 region is CASSLLGVGGYTF. CDR3 sequence (DNA): TGTGCCAGCAGCCTACTCGGGGTAGGAGGCTACACCTTC.

The table lists this clone with a count of one. In DNA, the CDR3 is TGTGCCAGCAGTAACCGGGACTGGGGCTATGGCTACACCTTC. This gives the protein CASSNRDWGYGYTF. V gene TRBV2 combines with J gene TRBJ1-2, with a tentative D call TRBD1 (5 bases). Germline V lookup: CDR1 SNHLY, CDR2 FYNNEI. Trimming removed 5 bases from V and 4 bases from J, with 14 bases in between. The CDR3 has 14 amino acids.

This clone appeared a single time. The chain recombines TRBV29-1 with TRBJ2-7; D not certain. CDR3 length: 11 amino acids. V was pared by 5 bases and J by 2 bases, with 7 bases between. Germline values: CDR1 SQVTM, CDR2 ANQGSEA. The CDR3 DNA reads as TGCAGCGTTACGGTTACCTACGAGCAGTACTTC. This codes for CSVTVTYEQYF.

J is TRBJ1-5 and V is TRBV19; a weak D match, TRBD1 (6 bases). The V gene lost 3 bases and the J gene lost 0 bases, with 12 bases spanning the gap. This CDR3 region has 16 residues. Looked up from germline, CDR1 is LNHDA and CDR2 is SQIVND (reference sequence). The CDR3 DNA follows: TGTGCCAGTAGTATCCTGGACAGTTATAGCAATCAGCCCCAGCATTTT. Translation: CASSILDSYSNQPQHF.

J is TRBJ1-5 and V is TRBV6-5, with a tentative D call TRBD1 (6 bases). The ends were cut back, 4 bases at V and 4 bases at J, with 11 bases in the middle. Germline values: CDR1 MNHEY, CDR2 SVGAGI. This CDR3 has 14 residues. The CDR3 DNA follows: TGTGCCAGCAGTTCAGGACAGCAGAATCAGCCCCAGCATTTT. Its translation: CASSSGQQNQPQHF.

The chain links TRBV5-4 to TRBJ1-6, with D perhaps matching TRBD1 (5 bases). CDR1 is SGHNT and CDR2 is YYREEE in the germline V gene (reference sequence). The CDR3 is made up of 14 amino acids. V shed 0 bases and J shed 5 bases, with 6 bases lying between them. The CDR3 region has the DNA TGTGCCAGCAGCTTGGGCAGGGATAATTCACCCCTCCACTTT. Its translation is CASSLGRDNSPLHF.

The chain has TRBV10-3 and TRBJ2-1, with D possibly TRBD1 on 6 matching bases. Germline loops: CDR1 ENHRY, CDR2 SYGVKD. V shed 8 bases and J shed 0 bases, with 8 bases lying between them. This CDR3 contains 13 residues. This CDR3 is CAIVGGSYNEQFF. CDR3 sequence (DNA): TGTGCCATCGTAGGGGGCTCCTACAATGAGCAGTTCTTC.

Here the CDR3 DNA reads TGCGCCAGCAGCCAGGATCCCAGGGGCAACACCGGGGAGCTGTTTTTT. Translation gives CASSQDPRGNTGELFF. J is TRBJ2-2 and V is TRBV4-1; D might be TRBD1 (6 bases). Per germline, CDR1 MGHRA and CDR2 YSYEKL. Trimming took off 3 bases at V and 2 bases at J, with 13 bases between the two ends. The CDR3 sequence is 16 residues long.

The chain joins TRBV6-4 to TRBJ2-3; the match to TRBD2 covers 11 bases. Per the germline V gene, CDR1 is MRHNA and CDR2 is SNTAGT. The length of the CDR3 is 17 residues. J lost 2 bases, V lost 5 bases, and 9 bases had no gene match. CDR3 coding DNA: TGTGCCAGCAGTACCGAACTAGCGGGGGATTACACAGATACGCAGTATTTT. Amino acids: CASSTELAGDYTDTQYF.

The CDR3 loop is CASSVRQTYGYTF. CDR3 DNA: TGTGCCAGCAGTGTTCGACAGACCTATGGCTACACCTTC. The chain uses TRBV6-1 and TRBJ1-2; weak D call: TRBD1 (5 bases). Germline V gene data show CDR1 as MNHNS and CDR2 as SASEGT. Trimming removed 4 bases from V and 4 bases from J, with 10 bases in between. The CDR3 extends over 13 amino acids.

V gene TRBV7-3 combines with J gene TRBJ2-7, with 8 bases fitting TRBD2. This CDR3 comprises 15 residues. The V gene's germline CDR1 is SGHTA and CDR2 FQGTGA. V lost 5 bases, J lost 2 bases, and 8 bases stayed unmatched. The CDR3: CASSLNSGGAYEQYF. The CDR3 DNA is TGTGCCAGCAGCCTAAACAGCGGGGGAGCCTACGAGCAGTACTTC.

The CDR3: CASSLKLLAGVTAYEQYF. In DNA form, the CDR3 reads TGTGCCAGCAGTTTAAAGTTACTAGCGGGAGTAACGGCCTACGAGCAGTACTTC. The V and J genes are TRBV27 and TRBJ2-7, with 11 bases lining up with TRBD2. CDR3 length: 18 amino acids. Germline assignment: CDR1 MNHEY and CDR2 SMNVEV (reference sequence). V lost 2 bases, J lost 2 bases, and 11 bases stayed unmatched.

The chain links TRBV4-2 to TRBJ2-1; 10 nucleotides line up with TRBD2. V lost 1 base to trimming and J lost 10 bases; unmatched junction nucleotides: 13. The CDR3 has 17 residues. Germline CDR1 LGHNA, CDR2 YNFKEQ. Written as DNA, the CDR3 is TGTGCCAGCAGCCAAGTAGGGGGCGGACTAGCGGACAGGGAGCAGTTCTTC. This gives the protein CASSQVGGGLADREQFF.

The V and J genes are TRBV19 and TRBJ1-1; no reliable D call. V was cut by 4 bases and J by 1 base, with 7 bases left in between. Germline assignment: CDR1 LNHDA and CDR2 SQIVND (reference sequence). The CDR3 is made up of 13 amino acids. In nucleotides, the CDR3 is TGTGCCAGTAGTACCATCCCGAACACTGAAGCTTTCTTT. Translating it yields CASSTIPNTEAFF.

This chain joins TRBV11-2 and TRBJ1-6; 8 bases are shared with TRBD1. Germline CDR1 SGHAT, CDR2 FQNNGV. CDR3 length: 16 residues. The ends lost 4 bases at V and 1 base at J; junction bases unmatched: 3. The CDR3 nucleotides read TGTGCCAGCAGCTCAGGGGGCAGATCCTATAATTCACCCCTCCACTTT. Translation: CASSSGGRSYNSPLHF.